The present TCR beta chain was sequenced within a study of blood T cell repertoires in COVID-19. The method was immunoSEQ multiplex PCR; TCRdb's version includes in-frame clones alone and lacks a portion of them. Among just over 150,000 clones, more than 65% were seen once, and the ten largest hold about 8.9%. The CDR3 loop spans 11 amino acids. Germline CDR1 is SGHRS and CDR2 is YFSETQ. Between the trimmed V and J ends, which lost 7 bases and 7 bases, there was a span of 11 bases. Sequenced input: peripheral blood. The V gene is TRBV5-1, the J gene TRBJ1-2; possibly TRBD1 for D (6 bases). The TCR originated in a woman aged 50 to 60 with acute or convalescent COVID-19. The CDR3 DNA sequence: TGCGCCAGCGGGGACACTGGTGGCTACACCTTC. Translation gives CASGDTGGYTF. Together with reference TRBV5-1 and TRBJ1-2, the CDR3 gives the full variable domain: KAGVTQTPRYLIKTRGQQVTLSCSPISGHRSVSWYQQTPGQGLQFLFEYFSETQRNKGNFPGRFSGRQFSNSRSEMNVSTLELGDSALYLCASGDTGGYTFGSGTRLTVV.